These 29 T cell receptor beta chains originate from one sample sequenced in a study of shared clonotypes between healthy human individuals. The data were produced by immunoSEQ multiplex PCR, yet TCRdb's version contains in-frame clones alone and is incomplete. The sample has millions of clones; 95% are singletons. The sequenced sample was naive CD4+ T cells sorted from blood. Indicated subset: CD45RA+ positively selected. The receptor set was obtained from a man aged 18 to 30 in good health.

The chain is built from TRBV11-2 and TRBJ2-5; 8 nucleotides match TRBD2. V dropped 4 bases and J dropped 3; count of bases not matched to a gene: 4. CDR3 length: 14 residues. Germline values: CDR1 SGHAT, CDR2 FQNNGV. CDR3 residues: CASSSSGGEETQYF. The CDR3 DNA is TGTGCCAGCAGCTCGAGCGGGGGCGAAGAGACCCAGTACTTC.

In its sample, this clone was seen once. CDR3 DNA: TGTGCCAGCAGCAGGGGGACAGGGGGCTCTGGAAACACCATATATTTT. Translated: CASSRGTGGSGNTIYF. V gene TRBV5-4 combines with J gene TRBJ1-3; 11 bases line up with TRBD1. Germline CDR1 is SGHNT and CDR2 is YYREEE (reference sequence). Unmatched junction bases numbered 3, after V lost 4 bases and J lost 0 bases. This CDR3 spans 16 amino acids.

The CDR3 DNA follows: TGTGCCAGCAGCTTAGGTCGTACTCGGTCCTACGAGCAGTACTTC. It encodes CASSLGRTRSYEQYF. The rearrangement uses TRBV7-2 and TRBJ2-7; no firm D call. The V end lost 1 base, the J end lost 1 base, and 11 bases lay between the germline ends. The CDR3 totals 15 residues. Germline V lookup: CDR1 SGHTA, CDR2 FQGNSA.

The chain links TRBV7-2 to TRBJ2-1, with TRBD2 matching 9 bases. This CDR3 has 16 residues. With V trimmed by 5 bases and J by 10 bases, 15 bases remained unmatched. Looked up from germline, CDR1 is SGHTA and CDR2 is FQGNSA. As DNA, the CDR3 is TGTGCCAGCAGCACCAGGCCAGCGGGAGGTAAGACGGAGCAGTTCTTC. Translation: CASSTRPAGGKTEQFF.

The CDR3 loop is CASSNGGSVVYEQYF. The CDR3 DNA reads TGTGCCAGTAGTAACGGGGGGAGTGTGGTATACGAGCAGTACTTC. This rearrangement joins TRBV19 to TRBJ2-7; 7 bases map to TRBD2. Germline assignment: CDR1 LNHDA and CDR2 SQIVND (reference sequence). The length of the CDR3 is 15 residues. V lost 4 bases and J lost 4; bases outside the gene matches: 10.

With regard to this clone: The sample has other DNA sequences that encode this CDR3 too. The CDR3 region has the DNA TGTGCCAGCAGTTATTCCCGGGGGGGAAATGAGCAGTTCTTC. Its translation is CASSYSRGGNEQFF. V and J are TRBV6-5 and TRBJ2-1, with 8 bases matching TRBD2. CDR1 is MNHEY, CDR2 SVGAGI, per germline. CDR3 length equals 14 residues. Losses at the gene ends were 3 bases for V and 7 bases for J; bases not matched to a gene: 5.

Remarks on this clone: The junction shows a germline mismatch at one end, possibly a read error. The rearrangement joins TRBV11-3 to TRBJ1-1; the match to TRBD1 covers 9 bases. CDR1 is SGHNT and CDR2 is YENEEA in the germline V gene. The length of the CDR3 is 11 residues. CDR3: CLLTGGSEAFF. The CDR3 DNA sequence: TGCCTACTCACAGGGGGCTCTGAAGCTTTCTTT.

J is TRBJ2-3 and V is TRBV30; D might be TRBD1 or TRBD2, each matching 6 bases. V lost 4 bases and J 4 bases, leaving 12 bases between the germline ends. This CDR3 region has 13 residues. The germline gives CDR1 GTSNPN, CDR2 SVGIG (reference sequence). CDR3: CAWTLGGPDTQYF. CDR3 sequence (DNA): TGTGCCTGGACTCTGGGGGGCCCAGATACGCAGTATTTT.

About this clone: Within the sample, other DNA sequences also encode this same CDR3. The chain is built from TRBV2 and TRBJ1-2; D not resolved. Germline CDR1 SNHLY, CDR2 FYNNEI. This CDR3 has 11 amino acids. V was clipped by 4 bases and J by 4 bases, with 4 bases between them. This CDR3 reads CASSGGYGYTF. The CDR3 DNA reads TGTGCCAGCAGTGGTGGCTATGGCTACACCTTC.

The count of this clone is one. The chain has TRBV7-3 and TRBJ1-2; TRBD1 aligns across 7 bases. J lost 2 bases, V lost 4 bases, and 7 bases had no gene match. The germline gives CDR1 SGHTA, CDR2 FQGTGA. The CDR3 has 15 residues. The CDR3 nucleotides are TGTGCCAGCAGCTCATCCGGGACAGCGAACTATGGCTACACCTTC. This translates into CASSSSGTANYGYTF.

This chain joins TRBV6-5 and TRBJ2-7; 11 nucleotides agree with TRBD2. V lost 6 bases, J lost 2 bases, and 3 bases stayed unmatched. CDR3 length: 14 amino acids. The V gene's germline CDR1 is MNHEY and CDR2 SVGAGI. The CDR3 region has the DNA TGTGCCAGCAGGATAGCGGGGGGGACCTACGAGCAGTACTTC. Translated, it gives CASRIAGGTYEQYF.

J is TRBJ1-1 and V is TRBV10-1; weak D call: TRBD1 (6 bases). Between the trimmed V and J ends, which lost 0 bases and 0 bases, there was a span of 8 bases. There are 15 residues in the CDR3. Germline CDR1 WNHNN, CDR2 SYGVQD (reference sequence). The CDR3 coding sequence is TGCGCCAGCAGTGAGTCGCGGGGGCTGAACACTGAAGCTTTCTTT. This sequence encodes CASSESRGLNTEAFF.

The rearrangement joins TRBV6-6 to TRBJ1-1; D is perhaps TRBD1 (6 bases). V lost 6 bases and J lost 9, with 20 bases in between. This CDR3 has 14 amino acids. Germline values: CDR1 MNHNY, CDR2 SVGAGI (reference sequence). Here the CDR3 reads CASRFLGAVSKAFF. CDR3 bases: TGTGCCAGCAGATTCTTGGGGGCCGTTTCGAAAGCTTTCTTT.

The gene calls are TRBV7-9 and TRBJ1-1; D gene unclear. CDR1 and CDR2 from the germline V gene are SEHNR and FQNEAQ (reference sequence). The V gene lost 1 base and the J gene lost 0 bases, with 9 bases spanning the gap. This CDR3 region has 15 residues. Here the CDR3 reads CASSLVGRMNTEAFF. The CDR3 DNA reads as TGTGCCAGCAGCTTAGTAGGCAGAATGAACACTGAAGCTTTCTTT.

CDR3 DNA sequence: TGTGCCTGGAGTGTGACACTGGCCCTTTATACGCAGTATTTT. This translates into CAWSVTLALYTQYF. The chain uses TRBV30 and TRBJ2-3; no firm D call. The CDR3 is 14 amino acids. Germline CDR1 is GTSNPN and CDR2 is SVGIG (reference sequence). The ends were cut back, 0 bases at V and 7 bases at J, with 14 bases in the middle.

The CDR3 coding sequence is TGTGCCAGCAGTGACTCGTGTCCCAGTCTGACCTCCTACGAGCAGTACTTC. This gives the protein CASSDSCPSLTSYEQYF. The gene calls are TRBV6-4 and TRBJ2-7; D uncertain. Germline CDR1 reads MRHNA; CDR2 reads SNTAGT. The V end was cut by 0 bases, the J end by 0 bases, with 15 bases between. The CDR3 covers 17 residues.

As to this clone: This specimen includes other DNA sequences encoding the same CDR3. CDR3: CASSSGYGYTF. The CDR3 DNA follows: TGTGCCAGCAGCTCGGGATATGGCTACACCTTC. This sequence joins TRBV27 and TRBJ1-2; the D is unclear. Trimming removed 6 bases at V and 5 bases at J, with 7 bases between. The CDR3 has 11 amino acids. Germline V lookup: CDR1 MNHEY, CDR2 SMNVEV (reference sequence).

The rearrangement joins TRBV6-5 to TRBJ2-2, with 11 bases identical to TRBD1. V dropped 4 bases and J dropped 5; count of bases not matched to a gene: 3. Germline V lookup: CDR1 MNHEY, CDR2 SVGAGI. This CDR3 comprises 15 residues. CDR3 nucleotides: TGTGCCAGCAGTTTGGACAGGGGGCAGACCGGGGAGCTGTTTTTT. Residues: CASSLDRGQTGELFF.

This clone has a single count. V usage is TRBV5-1 and J usage is TRBJ2-5; D call uncertain. Germline V gene sequence: CDR1 SGHRS, CDR2 YFSETQ. The CDR3 covers 15 residues. Between the trimmed V and J ends, which lost 4 bases and 4 bases, there was a span of 17 bases. This chain's CDR3 is CASSPDHRSRETQYF. DNA of the CDR3: TGCGCCAGCAGCCCGGATCACCGGTCTAGAGAGACCCAGTACTTC.

V is TRBV7-9 and J is TRBJ2-3; D unclear. The CDR3 extends over 16 amino acids. V was cut by 1 base and J by 2 bases, with 13 bases left in between. The germline CDR1 and CDR2 sequences are SEHNR and FQNEAQ (reference sequence). In DNA form, the CDR3 reads TGTGCCAGCAGCTTAGAAGGGTTACCGTACACAGATACGCAGTATTTT. It encodes CASSLEGLPYTDTQYF.

For this clone: The identical CDR3 is also encoded by other nucleotide sequences in the sample. This rearrangement joins TRBV6-1 to TRBJ2-7; a weak D match, TRBD1 (5 bases). Germline CDR1 MNHNS, CDR2 SASEGT. The CDR3 is 12 residues long. V lost 3 bases and J lost 6, with 9 bases in between. CDR3 nucleotides: TGTGCCAGCAGTGACAGGGTAGGCGAGCAGTACTTC. Its protein is CASSDRVGEQYF.

V and J are TRBV6-1 and TRBJ1-2; D possibly corresponds to TRBD1 (5 bases). V was shortened by 4 bases and J by 0 bases, with 12 bases between the two germline ends. Germline V gene data show CDR1 as MNHNS and CDR2 as SASEGT. The CDR3 is 15 amino acids. The CDR3 here is CASSARQRTNYGYTF. The CDR3 DNA reads TGTGCCAGCAGTGCCAGACAGCGGACTAACTATGGCTACACCTTC.

The genes are TRBV7-2 and TRBJ2-3, with 8 bases matching TRBD2. The CDR3 has 18 residues. With 3 bases clipped from V and 4 bases from J, the junction kept 15 bases outside the gene matches. Germline V CDR1 and CDR2: SGHTA, FQGNSA. CDR3 DNA: TGTGCCAGCAGCTTTGTTTTGCCAGCGGGAGCGAGGCCAGATACGCAGTATTTT. Protein sequence: CASSFVLPAGARPDTQYF.

The V gene is TRBV7-2, the J gene TRBJ2-5; D possibly corresponds to TRBD2 (6 bases). Trimming removed 2 bases from V and 5 bases from J, with 9 bases in between. This CDR3 has 13 residues. Germline CDR1 is SGHTA and CDR2 is FQGNSA. CDR3 nucleotide sequence: TGTGCCAGCAGCTTACGGGGGTCGGAGACCCAGTACTTC. This encodes CASSLRGSETQYF. The whole variable domain, remainder taken from reference TRBV7-2 and TRBJ2-5, is GAGVSQSPSNKVTEKGKDVELRCDPISGHTALYWYRQSLGQGLEFLIYFQGNSAPDKSGLPSDRFSAERTGGSVSTLTIQRTQQEDSAVYLCASSLRGSETQYFGPGTRLLVL.

V is TRBV9 and J is TRBJ2-1; D perhaps matches TRBD2 (5 bases). The germline V gene has CDR1 SGDLS and CDR2 YYNGEE. V was pared by 2 bases and J by 7 bases, with 7 bases between. The CDR3 consists of 12 residues. This CDR3 reads CASSVPGNEQFF. For the CDR3, the DNA is TGTGCCAGCAGCGTGCCGGGAAATGAGCAGTTCTTC.

The chain has TRBV6-5 and TRBJ2-5, with D tentatively TRBD2 (6 bases). Trimming took 4 bases from V and 4 from J, leaving 16 bases between them. The CDR3 consists of 15 residues. Germline V gene sequence: CDR1 MNHEY, CDR2 SVGAGI. DNA of the CDR3: TGTGCCAGCAGTTGGGGAGGCCAAGAGGGAGAGACCCAGTACTTC. Translated, it gives CASSWGGQEGETQYF.

This clone showed up just a few times. This chain uses TRBV28 with TRBJ2-2; D may be TRBD2 (5 bases). CDR1 and CDR2 (germline): MDHEN, SYDVKM. The V end was cut by 5 bases, the J end by 4 bases, with 14 bases between. This CDR3 is 15 amino acids long. CDR3 coding DNA: TGTGCCAGCAGTCCCCCCCCAGGAGGCACCGGGGAGCTGTTTTTT. It specifies CASSPPPGGTGELFF.

J is TRBJ1-5 and V is TRBV7-9, with a weak D call TRBD1 (6 bases). The germline V gene has CDR1 SEHNR and CDR2 FQNEAQ (reference sequence). Trimming took off 1 base at V and 2 bases at J, with 9 bases between the two ends. There are 15 residues in the CDR3. CDR3 bases: TGTGCCAGCAGCTTAGAGGGGGTTGGCAATCAGCCCCAGCATTTT. Translation gives CASSLEGVGNQPQHF.

The J gene is TRBJ1-5, the V gene TRBV5-6; 7 bases align to TRBD1. J gave up 3 bases and V 1 base, and 7 bases lay outside the gene matches. The CDR3 covers 16 residues. Germline lookup yields CDR1 SGHDT and CDR2 YYEEEE. The CDR3 nucleotides are TGTGCCAGCAGCTTGTACCCAGGGGGTGTCAATCAGCCCCAGCATTTT. Its protein product is CASSLYPGGVNQPQHF.